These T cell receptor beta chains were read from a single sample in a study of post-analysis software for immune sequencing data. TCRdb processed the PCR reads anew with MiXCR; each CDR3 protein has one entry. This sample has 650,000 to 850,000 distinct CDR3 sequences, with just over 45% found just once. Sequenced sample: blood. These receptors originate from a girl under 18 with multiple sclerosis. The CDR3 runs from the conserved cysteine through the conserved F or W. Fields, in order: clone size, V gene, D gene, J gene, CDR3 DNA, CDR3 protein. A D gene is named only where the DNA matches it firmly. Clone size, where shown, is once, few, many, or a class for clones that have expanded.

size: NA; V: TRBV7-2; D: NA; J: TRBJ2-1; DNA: TGTGCCAGCAGCTTAGGGGGCCCGAGGGACGAGCAGTTCTTC; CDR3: CASSLGGPRDEQFF
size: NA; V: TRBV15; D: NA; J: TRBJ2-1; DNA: TGTGCCACCAGCATTTCAGTAGCCCGGGGATATGAGCAGTTCTTC; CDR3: CATSISVARGYEQFF
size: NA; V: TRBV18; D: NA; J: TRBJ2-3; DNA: TGTGCCAGCTCAGAGGGGAGCGTTTATACGCAGTATTTT; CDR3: CASSEGSVYTQYF
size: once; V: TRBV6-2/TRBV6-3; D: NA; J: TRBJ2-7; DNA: TGTGCCAGCATCTCATTCCTCGACAGGCCTAAGGGCTATTACGAGCAGTACTTC; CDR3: CASISFLDRPKGYYEQYF
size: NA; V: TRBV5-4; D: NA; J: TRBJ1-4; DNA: TGTGCCAGCAGCCCTGAGATCTCCGACGAAAAACTGTTTTTT; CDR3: CASSPEISDEKLFF
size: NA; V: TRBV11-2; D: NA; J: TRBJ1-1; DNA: TGTGCCAGCAGCTTAAAGGACGGATTAGACGCTGAAGCTTTCTTT; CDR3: CASSLKDGLDAEAFF
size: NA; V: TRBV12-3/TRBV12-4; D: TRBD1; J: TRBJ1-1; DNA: TGTGCCAGCAGAGGACTCGGGACAGGGCAGGGCACTGAAGCTTTCTTT; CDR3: CASRGLGTGQGTEAFF
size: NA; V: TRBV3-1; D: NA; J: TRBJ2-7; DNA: TGTGCCAGCGGCCCCCGACTACTTAACGGCGACGAGCAGTACTTC; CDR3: CASGPRLLNGDEQYF
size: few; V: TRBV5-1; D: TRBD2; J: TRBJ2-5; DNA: TGCGCCAGCAGCGCAGGACTAGCGGGAGGGGTGGAGACCCAGTACTTC; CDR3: CASSAGLAGGVETQYF
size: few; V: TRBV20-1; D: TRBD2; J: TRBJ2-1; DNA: TGCAGTGCTAGACGAAAGGTGGGGGAGGGTACCTACAATGAGCAGTTCTTC; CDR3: CSARRKVGEGTYNEQFF
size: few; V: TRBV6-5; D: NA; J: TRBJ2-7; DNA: TGTGCCAGCAGTTACTCCTCAGGGCATCCGCCCCAGTACTTC; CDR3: CASSYSSGHPPQYF
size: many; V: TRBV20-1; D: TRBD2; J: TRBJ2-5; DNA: TGCAGTGCTACGGGACTAGCGGGAGATGAAGAGACCCAGTACTTC; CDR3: CSATGLAGDEETQYF
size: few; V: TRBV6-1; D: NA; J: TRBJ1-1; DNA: TGTGCCAGCAGTGAAGGGGTAGGGTTGGGCACTGAAGCTTTCTTT; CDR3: CASSEGVGLGTEAFF
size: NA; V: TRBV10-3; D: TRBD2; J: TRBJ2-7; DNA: TGTGCCATCAAAACTAGCGGGTACGAGCAGTACTTC; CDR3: CAIKTSGYEQYF
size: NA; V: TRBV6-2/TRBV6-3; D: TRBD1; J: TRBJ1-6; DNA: TGTGCCAGCAGAATAAACCGGGACAGCTCCTATAATTCACCCCTCCACTTT; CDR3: CASRINRDSSYNSPLHF
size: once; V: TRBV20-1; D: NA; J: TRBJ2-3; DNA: TGCAGTGCTAGTTCTGGCAGCACAGATACGCAGTATTTT; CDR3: CSASSGSTDTQYF
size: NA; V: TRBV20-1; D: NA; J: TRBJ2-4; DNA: TGCAGTGCTCCCCAGCCGGGACACAAAAACATTCAGTACTTC; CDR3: CSAPQPGHKNIQYF
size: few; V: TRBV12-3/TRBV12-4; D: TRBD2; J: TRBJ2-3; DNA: TGTGCCAGCAGTTTAGTAGCGGGAACGACAGATACGCAGTATTTT; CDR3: CASSLVAGTTDTQYF
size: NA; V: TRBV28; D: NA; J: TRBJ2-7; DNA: TGTGCCAGCAGTTTTCGGCCCGTCGTGCAGTACTTC; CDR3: CASSFRPVVQYF
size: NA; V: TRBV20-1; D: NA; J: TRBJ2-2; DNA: TGCAGTGGGAGGGACCAACAAACCGGGGAGCTGTTTTTT; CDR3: CSGRDQQTGELFF
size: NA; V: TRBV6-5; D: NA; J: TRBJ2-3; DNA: TGTGCCAGCAGCCCCCGTTCCAGGGAGACAGATACGCAGTATTTT; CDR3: CASSPRSRETDTQYF
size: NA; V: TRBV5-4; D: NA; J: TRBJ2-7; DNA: TGTGCCAGCAGCTACTTCGTCGTTGGGGCGATGTCCTACGAGCAGTACTTC; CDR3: CASSYFVVGAMSYEQYF
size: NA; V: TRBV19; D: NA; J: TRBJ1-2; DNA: TGTGCCACAGGAACCCCGGGCCATGGCTACACCTTC; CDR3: CATGTPGHGYTF
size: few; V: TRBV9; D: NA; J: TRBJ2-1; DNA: TGTGCCAGCAGCGTAGAGGGGGGTAGCAGCAATGAGCAGTTCTTC; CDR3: CASSVEGGSSNEQFF
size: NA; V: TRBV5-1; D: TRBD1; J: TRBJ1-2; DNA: TGCGCCAGCAGCTTGGCGGACAGGGGAAACTATGGCTACACCTTC; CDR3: CASSLADRGNYGYTF
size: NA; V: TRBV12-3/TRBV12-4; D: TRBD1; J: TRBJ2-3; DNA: TGTGCCAGCAGTTGCAGGGGGAGCACAGATATGCAGTATTTT; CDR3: CASSCRGSTDMQYF
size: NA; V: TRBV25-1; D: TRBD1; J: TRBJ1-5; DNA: TGTGCCAGCAGTCACGGGACAGGCTCTCAGCCCCAGCATTTT; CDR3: CASSHGTGSQPQHF
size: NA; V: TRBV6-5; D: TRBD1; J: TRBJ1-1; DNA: TGTGCCAGCAGTTATGGTGGGACAGTTGAAGCTTTCTTT; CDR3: CASSYGGTVEAFF
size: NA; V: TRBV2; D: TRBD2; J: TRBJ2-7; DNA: TGTGCCAGCAGTGATAGTAAAGCTAGCGGTACACACGAGCAGTACTTC; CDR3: CASSDSKASGTHEQYF
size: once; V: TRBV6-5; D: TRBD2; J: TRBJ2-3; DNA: TGTGCCAGCAGTCCCCGCACTAGCGGCGCAGATACGCGGTATTTT; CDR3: CASSPRTSGADTRYF
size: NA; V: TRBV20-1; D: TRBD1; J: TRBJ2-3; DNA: TGCAGTGCTACACCGGGACAGGGCAGCACAGATACGCAGTATTTT; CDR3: CSATPGQGSTDTQYF
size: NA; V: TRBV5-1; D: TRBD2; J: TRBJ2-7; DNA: TGCGCCAGCAGCCTGGTTCTTAGCGGGAGTAGGTACGAGCAGTACTTC; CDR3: CASSLVLSGSRYEQYF
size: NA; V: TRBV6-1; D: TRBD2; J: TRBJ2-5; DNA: TGTGCCACCGACGACCTACCGGGACTAGCGGGACCTCTTCAAGAGACCCAGTACTTC; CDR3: CATDDLPGLAGPLQETQYF
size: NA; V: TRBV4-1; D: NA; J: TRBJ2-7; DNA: TGCGCCAGCAGCCCCAACGGAAAAGGGGTTCGCTACGAGCAGTACTTC; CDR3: CASSPNGKGVRYEQYF
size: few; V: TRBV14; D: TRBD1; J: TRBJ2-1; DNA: TGTGCCAGCAGCCACCGGACAGGGAGGTCCTACAATGAGCAGTTCTTC; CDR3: CASSHRTGRSYNEQFF